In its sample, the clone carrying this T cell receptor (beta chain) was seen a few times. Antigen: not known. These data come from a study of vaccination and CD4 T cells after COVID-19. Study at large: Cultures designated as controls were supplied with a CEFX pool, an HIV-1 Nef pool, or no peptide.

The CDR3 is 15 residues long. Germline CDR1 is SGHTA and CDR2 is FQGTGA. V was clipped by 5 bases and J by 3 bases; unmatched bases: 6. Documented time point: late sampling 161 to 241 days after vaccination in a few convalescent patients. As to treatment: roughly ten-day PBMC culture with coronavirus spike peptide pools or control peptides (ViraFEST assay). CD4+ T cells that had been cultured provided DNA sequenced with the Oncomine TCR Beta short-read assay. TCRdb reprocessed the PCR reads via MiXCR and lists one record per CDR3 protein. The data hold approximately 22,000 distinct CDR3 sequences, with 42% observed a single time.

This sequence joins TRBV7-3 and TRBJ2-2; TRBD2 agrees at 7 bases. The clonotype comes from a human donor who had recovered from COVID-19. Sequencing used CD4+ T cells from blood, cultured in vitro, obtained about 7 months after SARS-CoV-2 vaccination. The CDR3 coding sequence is TGTGCCAGCAGCCCCTTGCTAGCGGACACCGGGGAGCTGTTTTTT. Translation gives CASSPLLADTGELFF.